The 20 T cell receptor beta chains below come from one sample, sequenced in a study of blood T cells in healthy people across ages. Using a J-beta primer mix together with a sample-barcoded 5' primer, a second PCR was run for 7 to 11 cycles. One entry per CDR3 protein results from TCRdb running MiXCR on the 5' RACE reads. The sample lists 750,000 to 850,000 distinct CDR3 sequences; 25% were seen once. A further study also used this sample, focusing on T cells of mothers and their children.

Sequencing used blood. These receptor sequences come from a boy aged 10-17 years in good health.

The chain has TRBV15 and TRBJ2-5; the D call may be TRBD1 or TRBD2 (6 bases each). CDR3 length: 17 residues. Per the germline V gene, CDR1 is LNHNV and CDR2 is YYDKDF (reference sequence). V was clipped by 3 bases and J by 1 base, with 18 bases between them. CDR3 in amino acids: CATSSEYTGASQETQYF. The CDR3 DNA is TGTGCCACCAGCAGCGAATACACGGGGGCCTCCCAAGAGACCCAGTACTTC.

The V and J genes are TRBV20-1 and TRBJ2-1; D remains unclear. Trimming took off 6 bases at V and 8 bases at J, with 17 bases between the two ends. The CDR3 totals 13 residues. Germline assignment: CDR1 DFQATT and CDR2 SNEGSKA (reference sequence). The CDR3 bases are TGCAGTGCCAGCCTGATAGTGCACTATGAGCAGTTCTTC. Encoded protein: CSASLIVHYEQFF.

The sample holds a few counts of this clonotype. V is TRBV28 and J is TRBJ2-2, with 9 positions matching TRBD1. CDR1 is MDHEN and CDR2 is SYDVKM in the germline V gene. This CDR3 spans 16 amino acids. V lost 8 bases, J lost 3 bases, and 10 bases stayed unmatched. DNA for the CDR3: TGTGCCAGCCGTTCACAGGGGGCGGGATACACCGGGGAGCTGTTTTTT. Translating gives CASRSQGAGYTGELFF.

The chain employs TRBV5-1 and TRBJ2-3; 8 nucleotides match TRBD2. CDR1 is SGHRS and CDR2 is YFSETQ in the germline V gene. The V gene end was trimmed by 4 bases and the J gene end by 3 bases; junction bases not matched to a gene: 7. The CDR3 has 15 amino acids. The CDR3 sequence: CASSPDGGVTDTQYF. CDR3 nucleotide sequence: TGCGCCAGCAGCCCCGACGGGGGGGTTACAGATACGCAGTATTTT.

The rearrangement links TRBV12-3 or TRBV12-4 to TRBJ2-7, with 9 bases fitting TRBD2. The J segment lost 7 bases and the V segment lost 3 bases, leaving 10 bases of the junction unmatched. The CDR3 has 15 amino acids. This chain's CDR3 is CASSLGDPTSGEQYF. CDR3 DNA: TGTGCCAGCAGTTTGGGTGACCCAACTAGCGGGGAGCAGTACTTC.

This clonotype turned up a few times. This sequence joins TRBV20-1 and TRBJ2-1; 8 nucleotides agree with TRBD2. The DNA end is a closer match to TRBJ2-7, so the J assignment may be wrong. The CDR3 is made up of 15 amino acids. Germline loops: CDR1 DFQATT, CDR2 SNEGSKA (reference sequence). This CDR3 is CSARDTRGRTNEQYF. The DNA for the CDR3 is TGCAGTGCTAGAGATACGCGCGGGAGGACAAACGAGCAGTACTTC.

The V gene is TRBV11-1, the J gene TRBJ2-3; either TRBD1 or TRBD2 may supply D (6 bases each). The V and J ends lost 6 bases and 2 bases respectively, with 18 bases between them. The CDR3 spans 16 residues. Germline V lookup: CDR1 SGHAT, CDR2 FQDESV (reference sequence). The CDR3 region is CASSPWAGQPTDTQYF. The DNA for the CDR3 is TGTGCCAGCAGTCCGTGGGCGGGACAACCCACAGATACGCAGTATTTT.

This clonotype has just a few counts. The rearrangement links TRBV12-3 or TRBV12-4 to TRBJ1-1; D gene ambiguous. Trimming stripped 2 bases from V and 1 base from J, with 8 bases between. The CDR3 runs to 14 residues. The CDR3: CASSLRAANTEAFF. Here the CDR3 DNA reads TGTGCCAGCAGTTTAAGGGCAGCGAACACTGAAGCTTTCTTT.

The V and J genes are TRBV13 and TRBJ2-5, with TRBD1 matching 8 bases. V shed 11 bases and J 5 bases; nucleotides not matched to a gene: 10. CDR1 and CDR2 from the germline V gene are PRHDT and FYEKMQ (reference sequence). There are 13 residues in the CDR3. The CDR3 nucleotides are TGTGCCTGCCCGGAACAGGGGGAGGAGACCCAGTACTTC. Encoded protein: CACPEQGEETQYF. Supplemented by reference TRBV13 and TRBJ2-5, the full variable domain reads AAGVIQSPRHLIKEKRETATLKCYPIPRHDTVYWYQQGPGQDPQFLISFYEKMQSDKGSIPDRFSAQQFSDYHSELNMSSLELGDSALYFCACPEQGEETQYFGPGTRLLVL.

V usage is TRBV6-5 and J usage is TRBJ1-2; no clear D gene. Trimming stripped 2 bases from V and 4 bases from J, with 14 bases between. CDR1 and CDR2 (germline): MNHEY, SVGAGI. The CDR3 loop spans 15 amino acids. CDR3: CASSYLGGLGYGYTF. The CDR3, as DNA: TGTGCCAGCAGTTACCTGGGCGGACTAGGCTATGGCTACACCTTC.

A few counts support this clonotype. This rearrangement joins TRBV6-2 or TRBV6-3 to TRBJ2-7; no clear D gene. This CDR3 spans 15 amino acids. Germline CDR1 reads MNHEY; CDR2 reads SVGEGT. Trimming stripped 4 bases from V and 0 bases from J, with 13 bases between. Written as DNA, the CDR3 is TGTGCCAGCAGTTTCCCCTCGAGGAGCTCCTACGAGCAGTACTTC. Translating gives CASSFPSRSSYEQYF.

The chain joins TRBV7-9 to TRBJ1-3; possible D gene TRBD1, 5 bases. CDR3 length equals 15 residues. V lost 5 bases to trimming and J lost 0 bases, with 11 bases between them. CDR1 and CDR2 (germline): SEHNR, FQNEAQ (reference sequence). CDR3: CASSDSRSSGNTIYF. The CDR3 DNA reads TGTGCCAGCAGCGACAGCAGAAGCTCTGGAAACACCATATATTTT.

This sequence joins TRBV4-3 and TRBJ2-1; tentative D call: TRBD1 (5 bases). Trimming shortened V by 0 bases and J by 6 bases, and 12 bases separated the two germline ends. CDR3 length equals 15 residues. Germline V gives CDR1 LGHNA, CDR2 YSLEER. CDR3 region: CASSQEQGRVNEQFF. The CDR3, as DNA: TGCGCCAGCAGCCAAGAGCAGGGTAGGGTCAATGAGCAGTTCTTC.

This clonotype came up a few times. The chain has TRBV20-1 and TRBJ1-5; a weak D match, TRBD1 (6 bases). V lost 5 bases and J 5 bases, leaving 13 bases between the germline ends. CDR1 and CDR2 from the germline V gene are DFQATT and SNEGSKA (reference sequence). This CDR3 region has 13 residues. CDR3 in amino acids: CSASGGRDQPQHF. As DNA, the CDR3 is TGCAGTGCTTCCGGGGGCCGGGATCAGCCCCAGCATTTT.

The CDR3 loop is CASSQSTLRGSGYTF. Written as DNA, the CDR3 is TGCGCCAGCAGCCAAAGCACCCTACGCGGTAGTGGCTACACCTTC. The chain recombines TRBV4-1 with TRBJ1-2; D is unresolved. This CDR3 spans 15 amino acids. The germline V and J ends were trimmed by 2 bases and 7 bases, with 17 bases remaining between them. Germline V CDR1 and CDR2: MGHRA, YSYEKL.

This clonotype was picked up a small number of times. This sequence joins TRBV28 and TRBJ2-1; possibly TRBD1 for D (5 bases). Trimming stripped 6 bases from V and 6 bases from J, with 12 bases between. The CDR3 is made up of 13 amino acids. Germline lookup yields CDR1 MDHEN and CDR2 SYDVKM. The CDR3 DNA sequence: TGTGCCAGCAGGCTACCCAGGGTCAATGAGCAGTTCTTC. It is translated as CASRLPRVNEQFF.

The V call is TRBV29-1, the J call TRBJ2-3; TRBD2 is a possible D gene (6 bases). Germline lookup yields CDR1 SQVTM and CDR2 ANQGSEA. V was cut by 0 bases and J by 2 bases, with 12 bases left in between. This CDR3 is 15 amino acids long. The CDR3 reads CSVEEARGLTDTQYF. The CDR3 DNA reads TGCAGCGTTGAAGAAGCCCGGGGACTCACAGATACGCAGTATTTT.

V gene TRBV24-1 combines with J gene TRBJ2-1; unclear D gene. Germline-derived CDR1 and CDR2 are KGHDR and SFDVKD. V dropped 4 bases and J dropped 0 bases, with 6 bases sitting between them. This CDR3 is 14 amino acids long. CDR3 loop: CATSELGSYNEQFF. Written as DNA, the CDR3 is TGTGCCACCAGTGAGCTAGGCTCCTACAATGAGCAGTTCTTC.

This clonotype was detected only a few times. V usage is TRBV6-2 or TRBV6-3 and J usage is TRBJ2-4, with D possibly being TRBD1 or TRBD2 (5 bases each). The V gene's germline CDR1 is MNHEY and CDR2 SVGEGT. Trimming removed 2 bases at V and 7 bases at J, with 9 bases between. CDR3 length equals 13 residues. The DNA of the CDR3 is TGTGCCAGCAGTTACGGGGGTGGGAACATTCAGTACTTC. As protein: CASSYGGGNIQYF.

V and J are TRBV4-3 and TRBJ2-1; the match to TRBD2 covers 7 bases. The CDR3 is made up of 15 amino acids. V trimming: 6 bases; J trimming: 8 bases; junction bases outside the gene matches: 13. The germline CDR1 and CDR2 sequences are LGHNA and YSLEER. For the CDR3, the DNA is TGCGCCAGCAGGGACGGACTAGAGGTTGGGGATGAGCAGTTCTTC. Its protein product is CASRDGLEVGDEQFF.